Below, 12 T cell receptor beta chains from the same sample are listed, as sequenced in a study of T cell repertoires in cytomegalovirus infection. TCRdb reprocessed the reads with MiXCR, giving one entry per CDR3 protein. The data hold roughly 720,000 distinct CDR3 sequences, with approximately 40% observed a single time. The sequenced sample consisted of PBMCs. The receptor set was obtained from a human donor in good health (CMV status not recorded). Some clones in this sample may be carry-over from other donors' samples.

J is TRBJ1-2 and V is TRBV20-1, with TRBD1 matching 10 bases. V lost 3 bases and J lost 2; bases outside the gene matches: 0. The germline V gene encodes CDR1 DFQATT and CDR2 SNEGSKA (reference sequence). CDR3 length equals 13 residues. The CDR3 loop reads CSARDRGNYGYTF. The CDR3 DNA is TGCAGTGCTAGGGACAGGGGGAACTATGGCTACACCTTC.

This clonotype was counted between two and nine times. The chain links TRBV20-1 to TRBJ1-5; D not resolved. The V gene lost 1 base and the J gene lost 3 bases, with 10 bases spanning the gap. CDR1 is DFQATT and CDR2 is SNEGSKA in the germline V gene (reference sequence). This CDR3 has 14 residues. The CDR3 region has the DNA TGCAGTGCTAGAGGGAGGACGTTCAATCAGCCCCAGCATTTT. Translated: CSARGRTFNQPQHF.

This clonotype came up a few times. The rearrangement uses TRBV7-8 and TRBJ2-5; the D gene is possibly TRBD2 (6 bases). The germline V gene encodes CDR1 SGHVS and CDR2 FQNEAQ. Trimming removed 2 bases from V and 1 base from J, with 14 bases in between. The CDR3 runs to 16 residues. The CDR3 region has the DNA TGTGCCAGCAGCTTAAGGCCGCGGGACCGCCAAGAGACCCAGTACTTC. Its protein product is CASSLRPRDRQETQYF.

For this clonotype: The CDR3 end shows no conserved phenylalanine or tryptophan, and so a read error is likely. The V call is TRBV28, the J call TRBJ2-7; D perhaps matches TRBD2 (7 bases). Trimming cost V 3 bases and J 0 bases, with 15 bases left between them. Germline V gene lookup returns CDR1 MDHEN and CDR2 SYDVKM. The CDR3 contains 16 residues. The CDR3 sequence: CASSLGGSGVSYEQYL. The CDR3, as DNA: TGTGCCAGCAGTTTGGGAGGGTCAGGGGTCTCCTACGAGCAGTACTTA.

In nucleotides, the CDR3 is TGTGCCAGCAGTAACACTAGACCCCACACAGATACGCAGTATTTT. Translated: CASSNTRPHTDTQYF. The J gene is TRBJ2-3, the V gene TRBV6-6, with a weak D call TRBD2 (5 bases). The CDR3 is 15 residues long. V lost 5 bases to trimming and J lost 2 bases, with 14 bases between them. The germline V gene has CDR1 MNHNY and CDR2 SVGAGI (reference sequence).

V is TRBV20-1 and J is TRBJ1-5; D is unresolved. The CDR3 loop spans 14 amino acids. The V and J ends lost 3 bases and 3 bases respectively, with 12 bases between them. The germline V gene has CDR1 DFQATT and CDR2 SNEGSKA (reference sequence). CDR3 in amino acids: CSAREAGYNQPQHF. CDR3 DNA: TGCAGTGCTAGGGAAGCGGGGTACAATCAGCCCCAGCATTTT.

The gene calls are TRBV7-2 and TRBJ2-1, with a possible D match to TRBD1 (5 bases). This CDR3 region has 13 residues. Germline values: CDR1 SGHTA, CDR2 FQGNSA. V was trimmed by 5 bases and J by 9 bases, leaving 14 bases between them. In nucleotides, the CDR3 is TGTGCCAGCAGCCCCAATCAGGGTCGTGAGCAGTTCTTC. Its translation is CASSPNQGREQFF.

This clonotype came up a few times. The chain couples TRBV28 to TRBJ2-7; TRBD2 might be the D (7 bases). Germline V gives CDR1 MDHEN, CDR2 SYDVKM. The CDR3 is made up of 15 amino acids. The V gene lost 9 bases and the J gene lost 0 bases, with 18 bases spanning the gap. CDR3 in DNA: TGTGCCAGTAGAGGGGGGGCCGCTGGCTCCTACGAGCAGTACTTC. Protein sequence: CASRGGAAGSYEQYF.

V gene TRBV4-1 combines with J gene TRBJ2-7, with 8 bases identical to TRBD2. Trimming cost V 0 bases and J 9 bases; bases outside gene matches: 13. The CDR3 is 16 residues long. Germline V CDR1 and CDR2: MGHRA, YSYEKL. In DNA, the CDR3 is TGCGCCAGCAGCCAAGAAAGGACGGGGGGGACTGCTGGGCAGTACTTC. This codes for CASSQERTGGTAGQYF.

The chain combines TRBV27 with TRBJ1-2, with D unresolved. Trimming took 2 bases from V and 3 from J, leaving 13 bases between them. Germline CDR1 is MNHEY and CDR2 is SMNVEV (reference sequence). The CDR3 runs to 15 residues. CDR3 sequence: CASSLGRYSDYGYTF. CDR3 DNA: TGTGCCAGCAGTTTAGGGCGTTACTCTGACTATGGCTACACCTTC.

This clonotype was seen only a few times. The chain joins TRBV19 to TRBJ2-3; 7 nucleotides agree with TRBD1. The CDR3 has 15 amino acids. With 3 bases clipped from V and 4 bases from J, the junction kept 7 bases outside the gene matches. Germline V gene sequence: CDR1 LNHDA, CDR2 SQIVND (reference sequence). This CDR3 reads CASSIDRVSADTQYF. CDR3 DNA sequence: TGTGCCAGTAGTATCGACAGGGTATCGGCAGATACGCAGTATTTT.

CDR3 amino acids: CASSPADRDSYEQYF. CDR3 DNA: TGTGCCAGCAGTCCCGCGGACAGGGACTCCTACGAGCAGTACTTC. The rearrangement uses TRBV27 and TRBJ2-7, with 8 bases fitting TRBD1. CDR1 and CDR2 from the germline V gene are MNHEY and SMNVEV (reference sequence). The CDR3 is made up of 15 amino acids. V trimming: 5 bases; J trimming: 0 bases; junction bases outside the gene matches: 6.